Only a few counts were recorded for the clone carrying this T cell receptor (beta chain). Antigen specificity is unknown. A TCRbeta library incorporating unique molecular identifiers was prepared. Using its own MiXCR run on the PCR reads, TCRdb lists one record per CDR3 protein. Here the sample spans about 130,000 distinct CDR3 sequences, roughly 10% being singletons. The data derive from a study of T-cell reconstitution after alpha-beta-depleted transplantation in children. General observations from the study: Expanded graft clones, several hundred of them, were reportedly the source of alpha-beta T cells about two months after transplant. Diversity and T-cell counts at one year after transplant derived mostly from new T cells.

V lost 1 base, J lost 6 bases, and 2 bases stayed unmatched. Germline V gene lookup returns CDR1 SQVTM and CDR2 ANQGSEA. The CDR3 runs 13 residues. The clonotype was recovered from a girl in the first two years of life who had a stem cell transplant for combined immunodeficiency, so the T cells may come from the graft donor. J is TRBJ2-2 and V is TRBV29-1, with TRBD2 matching 7 bases. The sample was PBMCs, mostly from graft donor cells, taken 180 days after TCRalphabeta/CD19-depleted stem cell transplant. CDR3 nucleotides: TGCAGCGTTGAAGGTCGGGGGGCCGGGGAGCTGTTTTTT. Residues: CSVEGRGAGELFF.